Shown below are 16 T cell receptor beta chains from a single sample sequenced in a study of cytomegalovirus exposure and HLA in healthy donors. Repertoires were generated with immunoSEQ multiplex PCR, while TCRdb's copy carries only in-frame clones and drops some. The sample lists about 280,000 clones, approximately 83% occurring once. The sequenced material came from PBMCs. These receptors all stem from a woman aged 18-29 years in good health and CMV-seronegative.

CDR3 region: CASSPVGGADTGELFF. CDR3 nucleotide sequence: TGTGCCAGCAGTCCAGTTGGAGGGGCGGACACCGGGGAGCTGTTTTTT. The V gene is TRBV27, the J gene TRBJ2-2; D perhaps matches TRBD2 (6 bases). The CDR3 sequence is 16 residues long. The germline V gene encodes CDR1 MNHEY and CDR2 SMNVEV (reference sequence). V dropped 5 bases and J dropped 3 bases, with 16 bases sitting between them.

The CDR3 nucleotides read TGTGCCAGCAGTTACGGACAGGGGAATCAGCCCCAGCATTTT. Protein sequence: CASSYGQGNQPQHF. The chain has TRBV6-5 and TRBJ1-5, with 9 bases aligning to TRBD1. Germline V gene data show CDR1 as MNHEY and CDR2 as SVGAGI. Trimming took 2 bases from V and 4 from J; bases not matched to a gene: 0. The CDR3 is 14 amino acids.

J is TRBJ1-2 and V is TRBV9; the match to TRBD1 covers 10 bases. The V segment lost 0 bases and the J segment 8 bases; nucleotides outside the gene matches: 4. The CDR3 is 14 amino acids. Looked up from germline, CDR1 is SGDLS and CDR2 is YYNGEE. CDR3 nucleotides: TGTGCCAGCAGCGTAGGAGGGACAGGGGAAGGCTACACCTTC. Translated: CASSVGGTGEGYTF.

The rearrangement links TRBV28 to TRBJ1-2; 9 bases map to TRBD1. J lost 5 bases, V lost 5 bases, and 12 bases had no gene match. CDR3 length equals 16 residues. Germline V lookup: CDR1 MDHEN, CDR2 SYDVKM. CDR3 amino acids: CASSLGQGHFMYGYTF. CDR3 sequence (DNA): TGTGCCAGCAGTCTCGGACAGGGGCATTTCATGTATGGCTACACCTTC.

The rearrangement links TRBV2 to TRBJ2-3, with D perhaps TRBD1 (6 bases). This CDR3 has 17 residues. Germline-derived CDR1 and CDR2 are SNHLY and FYNNEI. Trimming pared 2 bases from V and 2 bases from J, leaving 17 bases between. CDR3 amino acids: CASSEQGQGPYTDTQYF. CDR3 nucleotide sequence: TGTGCCAGCAGTGAACAGGGGCAAGGCCCCTACACAGATACGCAGTATTTT.

The V gene is TRBV11-3, the J gene TRBJ1-1, with 10 bases identical to TRBD1. The CDR3 sequence is 14 residues long. The germline V gene has CDR1 SGHNT and CDR2 YENEEA. J lost 7 bases, V lost 5 bases, and 7 bases had no gene match. The CDR3 spells CASSAGQGTGEAFF. CDR3 bases: TGTGCCAGCAGCGCGGGACAGGGGACGGGTGAAGCTTTCTTT.

The chain has TRBV11-2 and TRBJ1-2; D possibly corresponds to TRBD1 (5 bases). V lost 0 bases to trimming and J lost 7 bases, with 12 bases between them. The CDR3 runs to 14 residues. Germline loops: CDR1 SGHAT, CDR2 FQNNGV. The CDR3 DNA is TGTGCCAGCAGCTTAGATCGGGGGTATAGTGGCTACACCTTC. Protein: CASSLDRGYSGYTF.

The chain links TRBV6-5 to TRBJ1-6, with TRBD1 matching 11 bases. The V gene end was trimmed by 0 bases and the J gene end by 14 bases; junction bases not matched to a gene: 9. Germline V gives CDR1 MNHEY, CDR2 SVGAGI. CDR3 length: 16 amino acids. CDR3 sequence: CASSYSRTGGIWALHF. The CDR3 region has the DNA TGTGCCAGCAGTTACTCTCGGACAGGGGGCATTTGGGCCCTCCACTTT.

In its sample, this clone was seen once. The J gene is TRBJ2-7, the V gene TRBV6-1; 7 positions agree with TRBD1. J lost 3 bases, V lost 1 base, and 3 bases had no gene match. The CDR3 runs to 14 residues. CDR1 and CDR2 from the germline V gene are MNHNS and SASEGT. The CDR3 DNA reads TGTGCCAGCAGTGAAGTTGGGACAGTCTACGAGCAGTACTTC. Amino acids: CASSEVGTVYEQYF.

This chain links TRBV5-1 with TRBJ1-2; 7 bases are shared with TRBD1. The CDR3 is 14 residues long. V trimming: 2 bases; J trimming: 8 bases; junction bases outside the gene matches: 9. CDR1 and CDR2 from the germline V gene are SGHRS and YFSETQ. DNA for the CDR3: TGCGCCAGCAGCTTAGGTCAGGGGGAAGAAGGCTACACCTTC. Protein: CASSLGQGEEGYTF.

This rearrangement joins TRBV5-1 to TRBJ2-5; 8 nucleotides match TRBD2. In germline, CDR1 is SGHRS, CDR2 YFSETQ. The CDR3 is 15 residues long. V shed 0 bases and J 2 bases; nucleotides not matched to a gene: 3. The CDR3 here is CASSLVAGPQETQYF. CDR3 nucleotides: TGCGCCAGCAGCTTGGTAGCGGGACCTCAAGAGACCCAGTACTTC. The complete variable domain, with remaining parts taken from reference TRBV5-1 and TRBJ2-5, reads KAGVTQTPRYLIKTRGQQVTLSCSPISGHRSVSWYQQTPGQGLQFLFEYFSETQRNKGNFPGRFSGRQFSNSRSEMNVSTLELGDSALYLCASSLVAGPQETQYFGPGTRLLVL.

This chain joins TRBV9 and TRBJ2-1; 9 bases are a match to TRBD2. The CDR3 runs 16 residues. Per germline, CDR1 SGDLS and CDR2 YYNGEE. J was trimmed by 8 bases and V by 4 bases; bases with no gene match: 13. CDR3 region: CASSLEVLAGRDEQFF. The CDR3 DNA follows: TGTGCCAGCAGCTTAGAGGTACTAGCGGGTCGGGATGAGCAGTTCTTC.

The rearrangement uses TRBV5-1 and TRBJ2-7, with D perhaps matching TRBD2 (5 bases). Germline CDR1 is SGHRS and CDR2 is YFSETQ. The CDR3 is 13 amino acids. V lost 4 bases, J lost 7 bases, and 15 bases lay in between. CDR3 in amino acids: CASSLRGYGEQYF. The CDR3 bases are TGCGCCAGCAGCCTCCGAGGGTATGGGGAGCAGTACTTC.

The sample holds one count of this clone. This chain uses TRBV30 with TRBJ1-1; 7 bases align to TRBD1. The germline V gene encodes CDR1 GTSNPN and CDR2 SVGIG (reference sequence). CDR3 length: 13 amino acids. Unmatched junction bases numbered 5, after V lost 5 bases and J lost 2 bases. The CDR3 loop reads CAWGGQANTEAFF. The CDR3 nucleotides are TGTGCCTGGGGAGGACAGGCCAACACTGAAGCTTTCTTT.

This clone was observed a single time. The chain has TRBV9 and TRBJ2-7; 12 nucleotides align to TRBD1. The CDR3 sequence is 15 residues long. CDR1 and CDR2 from the germline V gene are SGDLS and YYNGEE. V lost 3 bases and J lost 4; bases outside the gene matches: 5. The CDR3, as DNA: TGTGCCAGCAGCGCGGGGACAGGGGGCTTTTACGAGCAGTACTTC. Its translation is CASSAGTGGFYEQYF.

This clone appeared once. V usage is TRBV7-2 and J usage is TRBJ1-2; 7 bases line up with TRBD1. Per the germline V gene, CDR1 is SGHTA and CDR2 is FQGNSA. The CDR3 runs to 15 residues. V lost 5 bases and J lost 4; bases outside the gene matches: 10. This CDR3 reads CASSPDRDGGYGYTF. In DNA form, the CDR3 reads TGTGCCAGCAGCCCCGACAGGGACGGTGGCTATGGCTACACCTTC.